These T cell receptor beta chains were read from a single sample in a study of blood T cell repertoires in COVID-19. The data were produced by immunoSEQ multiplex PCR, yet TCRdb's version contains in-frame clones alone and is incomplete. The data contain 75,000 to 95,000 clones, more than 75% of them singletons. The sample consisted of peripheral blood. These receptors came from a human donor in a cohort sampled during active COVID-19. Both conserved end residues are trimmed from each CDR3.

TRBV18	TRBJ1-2	ASSKEQGVSGYT
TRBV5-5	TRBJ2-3	ASSGQPVAGYHSTDTQY
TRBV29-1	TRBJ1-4	SGGQGGGATNEKLF
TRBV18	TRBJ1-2	ASSPGAEGYGYT
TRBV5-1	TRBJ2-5	ASSPEAGGQETQY
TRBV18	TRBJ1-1	ASSPTSQGNTEAF
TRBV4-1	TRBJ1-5	ASSQVGGGNQPQH
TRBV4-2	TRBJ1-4	ASSHSAGQSGSPKLF
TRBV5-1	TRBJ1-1	ASKGHRPGNTEAF
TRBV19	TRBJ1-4	ASSRDRINEKLF
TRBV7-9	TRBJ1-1	ASTIGRGGAF
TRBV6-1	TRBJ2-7	ASSEMRYEQY
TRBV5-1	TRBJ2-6	ASSLGGQGSGANVLT
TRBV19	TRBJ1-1	ASILIGGTPGGTEAF
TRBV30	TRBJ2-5	AWNLFRQGQETQY
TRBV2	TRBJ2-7	ASSAGQGFEQY
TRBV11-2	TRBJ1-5	ASSPPDSGNQPQH
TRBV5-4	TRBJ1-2	ASTPTGSSNYGYT
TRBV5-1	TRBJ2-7	ASQRDTYYEQY
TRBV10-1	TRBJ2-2	ASSETGRTGELF
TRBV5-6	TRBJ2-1	ASSLDLAGGWSSYNEQF
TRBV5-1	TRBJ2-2	ASRADRGLIITTGELF
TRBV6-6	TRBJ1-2	ASSYPTGYYGYT
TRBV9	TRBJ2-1	ASSEGLASEQF
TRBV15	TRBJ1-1	ATSRDYQGDTEAF
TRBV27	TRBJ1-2	ASSPLQGAGGYT
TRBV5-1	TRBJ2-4	ASSLVLQIAKNIQY
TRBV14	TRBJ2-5	ASSPVGAGGGTQY
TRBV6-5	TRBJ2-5	ASGTGEETQY
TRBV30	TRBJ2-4	ATRVLLAKNIQY
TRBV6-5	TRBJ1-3	ASSYSGPGPGNTIY
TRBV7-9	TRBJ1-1	ASSLGQGLMTEAF